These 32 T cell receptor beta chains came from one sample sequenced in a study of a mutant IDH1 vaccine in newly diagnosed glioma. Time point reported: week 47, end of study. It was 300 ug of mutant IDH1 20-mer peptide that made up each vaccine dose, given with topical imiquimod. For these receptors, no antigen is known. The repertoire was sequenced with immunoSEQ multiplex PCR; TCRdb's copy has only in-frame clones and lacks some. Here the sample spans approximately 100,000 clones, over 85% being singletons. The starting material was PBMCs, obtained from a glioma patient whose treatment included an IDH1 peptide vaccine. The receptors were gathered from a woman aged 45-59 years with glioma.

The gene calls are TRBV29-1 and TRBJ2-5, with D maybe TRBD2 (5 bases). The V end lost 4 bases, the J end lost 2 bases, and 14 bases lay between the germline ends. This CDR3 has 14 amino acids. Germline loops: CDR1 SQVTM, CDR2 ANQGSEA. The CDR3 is CSVVRERVQETQYF. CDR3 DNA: TGCAGCGTTGTGCGCGAGAGGGTGCAAGAGACCCAGTACTTC.

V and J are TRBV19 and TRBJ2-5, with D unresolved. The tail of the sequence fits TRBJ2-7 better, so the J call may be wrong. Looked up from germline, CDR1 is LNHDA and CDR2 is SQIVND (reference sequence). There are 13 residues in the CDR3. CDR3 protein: CASRPEGSYEQYF. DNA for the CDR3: TGTGCCAGTAGGCCAGAAGGCTCCTACGAGCAGTACTTC.

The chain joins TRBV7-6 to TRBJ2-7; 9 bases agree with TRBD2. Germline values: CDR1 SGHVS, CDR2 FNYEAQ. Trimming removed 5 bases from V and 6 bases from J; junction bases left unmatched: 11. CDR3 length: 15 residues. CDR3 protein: CASSDGRAGGTEQYF. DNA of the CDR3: TGTGCCAGCAGCGATGGTCGAGCGGGAGGAACCGAGCAGTACTTC.

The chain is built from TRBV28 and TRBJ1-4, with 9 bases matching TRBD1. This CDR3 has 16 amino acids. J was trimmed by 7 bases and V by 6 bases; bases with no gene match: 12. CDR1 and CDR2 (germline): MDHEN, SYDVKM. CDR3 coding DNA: TGTGCCAGCAGACGGACAGGGGAGGGTCGTAGTGAAAAACTGTTTTTT. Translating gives CASRRTGEGRSEKLFF.

The CDR3, as DNA: TGTGCCAGCAGTGTTCAGCAGTACGATGAAAAACTGTTTTTT. It encodes CASSVQQYDEKLFF. The chain recombines TRBV25-1 with TRBJ1-4; D ambiguous. Germline-derived CDR1 and CDR2 are MGHDK and SYGVNS. The CDR3 extends over 14 amino acids. V was shortened by 4 bases and J by 6 bases, with 12 bases between the two germline ends.

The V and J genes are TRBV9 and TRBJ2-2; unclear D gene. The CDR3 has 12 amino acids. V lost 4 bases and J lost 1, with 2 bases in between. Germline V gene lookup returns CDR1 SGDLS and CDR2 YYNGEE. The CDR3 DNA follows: TGTGCCAGCAGCTTGAACACCGGGGAGCTGTTTTTT. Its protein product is CASSLNTGELFF. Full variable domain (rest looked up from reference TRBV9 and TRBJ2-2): DSGVTQTPKHLITATGQRVTLRCSPRSGDLSVYWYQQSLDQGLQFLIQYYNGEERAKGNILERFSAQQFPDLHSELNLSSLELGDSALYFCASSLNTGELFFGEGSRLTVL.

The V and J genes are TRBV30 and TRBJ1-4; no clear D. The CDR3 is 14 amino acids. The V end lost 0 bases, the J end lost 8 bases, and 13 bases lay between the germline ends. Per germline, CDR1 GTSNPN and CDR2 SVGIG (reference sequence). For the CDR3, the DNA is TGTGCCTGGAGTGTGGGATTAGTGGGGGAAAAACTGTTTTTT. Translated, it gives CAWSVGLVGEKLFF.

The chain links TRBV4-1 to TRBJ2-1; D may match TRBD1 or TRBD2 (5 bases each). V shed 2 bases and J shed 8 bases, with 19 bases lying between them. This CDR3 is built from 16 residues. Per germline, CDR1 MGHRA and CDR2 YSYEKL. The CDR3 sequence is CASSQSLIGGRDEQFF. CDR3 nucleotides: TGCGCCAGCAGCCAAAGTTTGATTGGGGGAAGAGATGAGCAGTTCTTC.

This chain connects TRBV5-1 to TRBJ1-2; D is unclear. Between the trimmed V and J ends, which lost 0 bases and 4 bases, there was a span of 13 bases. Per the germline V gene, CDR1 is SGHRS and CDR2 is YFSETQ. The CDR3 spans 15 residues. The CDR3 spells CASSLEGSKGYGYTF. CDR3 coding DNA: TGCGCCAGCAGCTTGGAGGGCAGTAAAGGCTATGGCTACACCTTC.

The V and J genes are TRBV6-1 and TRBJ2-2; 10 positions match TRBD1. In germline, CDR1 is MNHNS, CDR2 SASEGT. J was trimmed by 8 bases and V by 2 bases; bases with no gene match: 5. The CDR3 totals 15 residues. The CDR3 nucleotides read TGTGCCAGCAGTGAAATTAGGACAGGGGGTGGGGAGCTGTTTTTT. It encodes CASSEIRTGGGELFF.

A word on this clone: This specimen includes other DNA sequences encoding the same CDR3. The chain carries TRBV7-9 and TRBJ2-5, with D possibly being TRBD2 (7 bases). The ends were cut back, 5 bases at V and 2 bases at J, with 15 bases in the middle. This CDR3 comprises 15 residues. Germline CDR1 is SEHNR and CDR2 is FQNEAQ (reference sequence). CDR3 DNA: TGTGCCAGCAGCCCTAGGGGGGGGCTGCAAGAGACCCAGTACTTC. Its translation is CASSPRGGLQETQYF.

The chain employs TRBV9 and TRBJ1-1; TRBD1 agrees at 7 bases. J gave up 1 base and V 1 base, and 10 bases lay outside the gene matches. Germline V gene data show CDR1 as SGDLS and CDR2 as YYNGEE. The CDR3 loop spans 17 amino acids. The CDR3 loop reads CASSVSVLTGKNTEAFF. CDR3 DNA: TGTGCCAGCAGCGTAAGCGTTCTGACAGGGAAGAACACTGAAGCTTTCTTT.

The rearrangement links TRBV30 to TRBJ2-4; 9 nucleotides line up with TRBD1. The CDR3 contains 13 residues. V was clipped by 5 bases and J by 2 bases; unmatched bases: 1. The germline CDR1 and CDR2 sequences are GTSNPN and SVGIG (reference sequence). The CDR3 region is CAWGTGTKNIQYF. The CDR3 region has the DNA TGTGCCTGGGGGACAGGGACCAAAAACATTCAGTACTTC.

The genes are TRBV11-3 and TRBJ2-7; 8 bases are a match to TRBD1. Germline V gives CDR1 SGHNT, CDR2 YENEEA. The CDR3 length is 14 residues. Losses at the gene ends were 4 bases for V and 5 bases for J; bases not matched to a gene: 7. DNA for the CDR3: TGTGCCAGCAGCTCTTGGACAGGGACCGACGAGCAGTACTTC. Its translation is CASSSWTGTDEQYF.

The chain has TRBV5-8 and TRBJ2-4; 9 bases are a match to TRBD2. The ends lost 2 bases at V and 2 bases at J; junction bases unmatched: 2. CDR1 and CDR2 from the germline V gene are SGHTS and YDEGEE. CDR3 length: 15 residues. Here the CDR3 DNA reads TGTGCCAGCAGCTTTAGCGGGAGTTCCAAAAACATTCAGTACTTC. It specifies CASSFSGSSKNIQYF.

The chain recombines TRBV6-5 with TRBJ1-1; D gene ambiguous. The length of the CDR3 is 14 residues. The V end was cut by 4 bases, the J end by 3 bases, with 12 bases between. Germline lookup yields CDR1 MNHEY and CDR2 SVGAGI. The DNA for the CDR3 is TGTGCCAGCAGTTGGTCCGGGCGGGACACTGAAGCTTTCTTT. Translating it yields CASSWSGRDTEAFF.

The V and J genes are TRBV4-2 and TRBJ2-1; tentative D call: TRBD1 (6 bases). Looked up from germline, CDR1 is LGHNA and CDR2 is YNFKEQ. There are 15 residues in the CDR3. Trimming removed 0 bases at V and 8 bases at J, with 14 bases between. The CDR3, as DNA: TGTGCCAGCAGCCAAGAAAGGGGGAGCAGGGATGAGCAGTTCTTC. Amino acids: CASSQERGSRDEQFF.

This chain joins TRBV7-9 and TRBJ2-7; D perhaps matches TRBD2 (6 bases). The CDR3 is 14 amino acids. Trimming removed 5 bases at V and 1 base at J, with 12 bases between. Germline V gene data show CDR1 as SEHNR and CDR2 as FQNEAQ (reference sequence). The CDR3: CASSRVGTSYEQYF. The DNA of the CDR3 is TGTGCCAGCAGCAGGGTCGGGACTTCCTACGAGCAGTACTTC.

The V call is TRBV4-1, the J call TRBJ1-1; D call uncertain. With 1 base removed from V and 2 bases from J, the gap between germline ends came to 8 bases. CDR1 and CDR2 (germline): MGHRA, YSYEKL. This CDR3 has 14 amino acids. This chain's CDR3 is CASSQVGRNTEAFF. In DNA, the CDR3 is TGCGCCAGCAGCCAAGTCGGCAGAAACACTGAAGCTTTCTTT.

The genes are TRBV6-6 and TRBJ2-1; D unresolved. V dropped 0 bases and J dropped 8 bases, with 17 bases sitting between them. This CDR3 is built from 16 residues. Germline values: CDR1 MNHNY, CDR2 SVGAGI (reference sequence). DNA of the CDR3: TGTGCCAGCAGTTACTCAGGCCGGCCCGGGCACCATGAGCAGTTCTTC. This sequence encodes CASSYSGRPGHHEQFF.

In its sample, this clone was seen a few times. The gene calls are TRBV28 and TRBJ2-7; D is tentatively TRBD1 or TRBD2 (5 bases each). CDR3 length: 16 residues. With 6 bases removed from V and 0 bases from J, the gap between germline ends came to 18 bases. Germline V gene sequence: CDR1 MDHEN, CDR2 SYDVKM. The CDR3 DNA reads TGTGCCAGCAGGCGCCGGGACCCAGAAGGCTCCTACGAGCAGTACTTC. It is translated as CASRRRDPEGSYEQYF.

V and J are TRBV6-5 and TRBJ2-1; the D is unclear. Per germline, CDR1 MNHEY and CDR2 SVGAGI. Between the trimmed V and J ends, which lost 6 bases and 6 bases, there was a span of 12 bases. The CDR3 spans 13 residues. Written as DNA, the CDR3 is TGTGCCAGCAGCCTCTCCCGGGTCAATGAGCAGTTCTTC. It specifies CASSLSRVNEQFF.

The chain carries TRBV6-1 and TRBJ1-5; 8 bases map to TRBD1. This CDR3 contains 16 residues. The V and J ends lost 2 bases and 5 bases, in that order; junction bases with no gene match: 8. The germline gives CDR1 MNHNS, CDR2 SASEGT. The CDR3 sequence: CASSEPPQGADQPQHF. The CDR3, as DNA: TGTGCCAGCAGTGAACCTCCCCAGGGGGCAGATCAGCCCCAGCATTTT.

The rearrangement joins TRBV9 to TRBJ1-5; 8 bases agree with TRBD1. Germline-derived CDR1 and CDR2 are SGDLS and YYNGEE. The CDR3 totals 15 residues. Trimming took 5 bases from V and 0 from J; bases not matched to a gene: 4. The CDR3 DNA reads TGTGCCAGCAGTTTGACAGGGGTTAGCAATCAGCCCCAGCATTTT. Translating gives CASSLTGVSNQPQHF.

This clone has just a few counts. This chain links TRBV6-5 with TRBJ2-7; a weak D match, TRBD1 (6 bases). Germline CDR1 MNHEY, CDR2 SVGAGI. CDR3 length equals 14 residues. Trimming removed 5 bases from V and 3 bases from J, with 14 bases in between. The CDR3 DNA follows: TGTGCCAGCAGTGAGACAGGATCAGGCTACGAGCAGTACTTC. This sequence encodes CASSETGSGYEQYF.

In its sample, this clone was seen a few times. CDR3 amino acids: CASSLQLAGGGDTQYF. The CDR3 coding sequence is TGTGCCAGCAGTTTACAACTAGCGGGAGGAGGAGATACGCAGTATTTT. V usage is TRBV27 and J usage is TRBJ2-3, with 12 bases fitting TRBD2. With 2 bases clipped from V and 5 bases from J, the junction kept 5 bases outside the gene matches. Germline-derived CDR1 and CDR2 are MNHEY and SMNVEV (reference sequence). This CDR3 contains 16 residues.

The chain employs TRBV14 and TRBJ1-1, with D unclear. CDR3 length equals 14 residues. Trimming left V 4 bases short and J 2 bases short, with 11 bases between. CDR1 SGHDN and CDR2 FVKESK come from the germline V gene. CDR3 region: CASSPPGPNTEAFF. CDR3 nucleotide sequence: TGTGCCAGCAGCCCACCGGGTCCCAACACTGAAGCTTTCTTT.

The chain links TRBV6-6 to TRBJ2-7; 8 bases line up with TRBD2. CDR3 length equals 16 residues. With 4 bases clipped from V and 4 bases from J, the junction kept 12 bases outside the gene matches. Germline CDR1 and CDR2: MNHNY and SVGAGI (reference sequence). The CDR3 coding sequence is TGTGCCAGCAGTTCCGGACTGGCGGGAGGAGGGTACGAGCAGTACTTC. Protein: CASSSGLAGGGYEQYF.

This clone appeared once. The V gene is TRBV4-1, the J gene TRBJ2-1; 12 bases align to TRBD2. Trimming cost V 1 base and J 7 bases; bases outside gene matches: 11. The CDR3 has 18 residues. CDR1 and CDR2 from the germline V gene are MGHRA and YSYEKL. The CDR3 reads CASSQGASGRVWGNEQFF. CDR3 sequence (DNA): TGCGCCAGCAGCCAAGGTGCTAGCGGGAGGGTTTGGGGAAATGAGCAGTTCTTC.

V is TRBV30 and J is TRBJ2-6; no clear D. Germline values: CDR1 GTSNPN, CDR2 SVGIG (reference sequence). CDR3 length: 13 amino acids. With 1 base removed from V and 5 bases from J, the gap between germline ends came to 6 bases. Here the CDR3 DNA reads TGTGCCTGGAGTGGCCATAGGGCCAACGTCCTGACTTTC. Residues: CAWSGHRANVLTF.

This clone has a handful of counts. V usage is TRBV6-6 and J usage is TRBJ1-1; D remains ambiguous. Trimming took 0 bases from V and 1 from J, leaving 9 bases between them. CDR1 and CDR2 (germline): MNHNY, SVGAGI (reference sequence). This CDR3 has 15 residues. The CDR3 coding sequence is TGTGCCAGCAGTTACTCGCGAGCGTGGAACACTGAAGCTTTCTTT. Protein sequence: CASSYSRAWNTEAFF.

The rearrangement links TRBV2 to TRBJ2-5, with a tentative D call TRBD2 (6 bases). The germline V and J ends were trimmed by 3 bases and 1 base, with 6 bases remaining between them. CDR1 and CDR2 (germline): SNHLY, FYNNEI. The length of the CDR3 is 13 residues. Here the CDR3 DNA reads TGTGCCAGCAGTGAGGGACTCCAAGAGACCCAGTACTTC. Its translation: CASSEGLQETQYF.